The source of this T cell receptor (beta chain) is a study of regulatory T cells in long-lasting Graves disease. General study points: Persistent cases of Graves' showed reduced TCR diversity relative to newly diagnosed patients. Study was limited to peripheral blood, excluding thyroid tissue. Persistent disease showed a preference for TRBV28, TRBJ1-2 and TRBJ2-5.

This CDR3 is built from 16 residues. V dropped 1 base and J dropped 0; count of bases not matched to a gene: 4. Looked up from germline, CDR1 is SQVTM and CDR2 is ANQGSEA. As for time point: newly diagnosed GD, antithyroid drugs for less than 3 months. TCR sequences were obtained from RNA taken from PBMCs. This clonotype came up a few times. What it binds is not known. Investigators prepared the TCR beta libraries by applying iRepertoire HTBI primers and Arm-PCR of CDR3 regions. TCRdb processed the multiplex PCR reads anew with MiXCR; each CDR3 protein has one entry. The profile shows 350,000 to 500,000 distinct CDR3 sequences, 14% of them singletons. This same sample was also taken into another study, of T cells in Graves' hyperthyroidism and ophthalmopathy. That study adds: Primed by the HTBI set, a first-round RT-PCR was run on the TCR CDR3.

Sequenced material: peripheral blood mononuclear cells (PBMCs), taken at new diagnosis, from a patient treated with antithyroid drugs. This TCR was recovered from a woman between 50 and 59 years old with Graves disease. The chain is built from TRBV29-1 and TRBJ2-1; 9 bases fit TRBD1. For the CDR3, the DNA is TGCAGCGTTGAAGGCTCGGGACAGGGCTCCTACAATGAGCAGTTCTTC. As protein: CSVEGSGQGSYNEQFF.